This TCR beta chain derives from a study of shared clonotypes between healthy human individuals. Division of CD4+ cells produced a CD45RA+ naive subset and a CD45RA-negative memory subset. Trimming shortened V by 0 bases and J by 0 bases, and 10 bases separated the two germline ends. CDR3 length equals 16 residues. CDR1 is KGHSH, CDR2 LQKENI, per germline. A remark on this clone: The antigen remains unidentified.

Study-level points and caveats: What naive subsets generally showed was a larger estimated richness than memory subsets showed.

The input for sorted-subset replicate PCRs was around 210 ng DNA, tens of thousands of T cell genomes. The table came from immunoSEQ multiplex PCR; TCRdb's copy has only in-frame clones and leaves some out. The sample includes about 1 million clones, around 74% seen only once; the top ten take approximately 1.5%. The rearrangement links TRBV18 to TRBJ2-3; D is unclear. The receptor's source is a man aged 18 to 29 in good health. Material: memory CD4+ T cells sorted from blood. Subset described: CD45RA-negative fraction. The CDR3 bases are TGTGCCAGCTCACCACCACGGCGTAGTAGCACAGATACGCAGTATTTT. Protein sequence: CASSPPRRSSTDTQYF.